This TCR beta chain was recorded in a study of blood T cell repertoires in COVID-19. As handled by the study authors: Reference gene primer amplification in the assay estimated nucleated cell counts. Sequenced by immunoSEQ multiplex PCR; TCRdb stores in-frame clones only, minus some. V and J calls plus clone size are reproduced from that table; the DNA served to infer D and trimming. The sample lists more than 250,000 clones, more than 80% occurring once. J gave up 0 bases and V 2 bases, and 3 bases lay outside the gene matches. The CDR3 consists of 16 residues. CDR1 is GTSNPN and CDR2 is SVGIG in the germline V gene (reference sequence).

This chain links TRBV30 with TRBJ2-6; 8 bases agree with TRBD2. The material sequenced was peripheral blood. The receptor's source is a woman in her fifties or sixties with COVID-19, enrolled during active disease. CDR3 sequence: CAWSSGGGSGANVLTF. The CDR3 DNA sequence: TGTGCCTGGAGTTCGGGAGGGGGCTCTGGGGCCAACGTCCTGACTTTC.